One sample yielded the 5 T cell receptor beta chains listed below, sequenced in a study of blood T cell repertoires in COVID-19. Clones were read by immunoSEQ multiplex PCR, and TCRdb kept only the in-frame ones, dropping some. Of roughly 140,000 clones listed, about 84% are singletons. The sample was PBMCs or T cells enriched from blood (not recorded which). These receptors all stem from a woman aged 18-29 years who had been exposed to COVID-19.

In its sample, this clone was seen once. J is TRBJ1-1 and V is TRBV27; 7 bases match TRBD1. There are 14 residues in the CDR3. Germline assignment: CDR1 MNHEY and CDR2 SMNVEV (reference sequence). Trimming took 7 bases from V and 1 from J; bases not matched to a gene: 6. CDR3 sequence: CASKKGTANTEAFF. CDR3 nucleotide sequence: TGTGCCAGCAAAAAGGGGACAGCGAACACTGAAGCTTTCTTT.

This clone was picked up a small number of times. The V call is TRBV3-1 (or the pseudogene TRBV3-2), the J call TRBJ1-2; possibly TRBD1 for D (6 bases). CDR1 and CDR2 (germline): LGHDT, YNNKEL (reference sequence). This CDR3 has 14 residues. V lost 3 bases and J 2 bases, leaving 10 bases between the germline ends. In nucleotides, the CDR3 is TGTGCCAGCAGCCAGGCCACAGGGAACTATGGCTACACCTTC. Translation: CASSQATGNYGYTF.

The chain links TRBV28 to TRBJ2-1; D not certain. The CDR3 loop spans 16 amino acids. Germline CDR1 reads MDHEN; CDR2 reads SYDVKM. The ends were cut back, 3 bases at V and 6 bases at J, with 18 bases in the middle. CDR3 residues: CASSLVGLVGTNEQFF. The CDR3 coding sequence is TGTGCCAGCAGTTTGGTTGGTCTAGTGGGTACCAATGAGCAGTTCTTC.

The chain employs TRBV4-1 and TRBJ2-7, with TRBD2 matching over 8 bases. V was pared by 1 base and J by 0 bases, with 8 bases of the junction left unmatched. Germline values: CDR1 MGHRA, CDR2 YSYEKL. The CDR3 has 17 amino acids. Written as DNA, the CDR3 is TGCGCCAGCAGCCAAGGCGGGGGGACGGTTTACTCCTACGAGCAGTACTTC. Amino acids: CASSQGGGTVYSYEQYF.

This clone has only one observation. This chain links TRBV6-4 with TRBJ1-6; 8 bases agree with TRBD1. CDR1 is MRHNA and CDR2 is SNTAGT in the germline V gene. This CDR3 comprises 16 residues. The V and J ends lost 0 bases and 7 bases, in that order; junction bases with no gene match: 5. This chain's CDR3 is CASSDSTGGENSPLHF. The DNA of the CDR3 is TGTGCCAGCAGTGACTCTACAGGGGGAGAGAATTCACCCCTCCACTTT.